This TCR beta chain was captured in a study of blood T cell repertoires in COVID-19. Produced via immunoSEQ multiplex PCR; TCRdb's table is partial and in-frame only. Counted here are 150,000 to 200,000 clones, roughly 82% occurring once; the ten biggest clones make up about 5%. This CDR3 is built from 18 residues. The V and J ends lost 0 bases and 1 base respectively, with 16 bases between them. Looked up from germline, CDR1 is MNHEY and CDR2 is SVGEGT. The sequencing input was PBMCs or T cells enriched from blood (not recorded which). This TCR derives from a woman aged 55-70 years with acute COVID-19. The gene calls are TRBV6-2 or TRBV6-3 and TRBJ1-5, with D possibly TRBD1 on 5 matching bases. CDR3 amino acids: CASSYSTQGRLSNQPQHF. As DNA, the CDR3 is TGTGCCAGCAGTTACTCGACGCAGGGAAGGTTAAGCAATCAGCCCCAGCATTTT.